The 29 T cell receptor beta chains reported below all come from one sample, sequenced in a study of T cell changes during pregnancy in multiple sclerosis. Clones were read by immunoSEQ multiplex PCR, and TCRdb kept only the in-frame ones, dropping some. This sample has roughly 47,000 clones, with 80% to 90% found just once. This material consisted of CD4+ T cells from peripheral blood mononuclear cells, taken after pregnancy. All receptors derive from a female donor with multiple sclerosis, enrolled in a pregnancy study.

By frequency in the sample, this clone is medium-sized (0.01 to 0.1%). This rearrangement joins TRBV4-1 to TRBJ1-2; maybe TRBD1 (6 bases). CDR1 is MGHRA, CDR2 YSYEKL, per germline. Trimming removed 1 base at V and 3 bases at J, with 12 bases between. The CDR3 has 15 residues. For the CDR3, the DNA is TGCGCCAGCAGCCAAGGACTACAGGGATACTATGGCTACACCTTC. This encodes CASSQGLQGYYGYTF.

V gene TRBV29-1 combines with J gene TRBJ2-1; 10 bases align to TRBD2. The V gene's germline CDR1 is SQVTM and CDR2 ANQGSEA. The CDR3 totals 14 residues. V was pared by 7 bases and J by 0 bases, with 3 bases of the junction left unmatched. CDR3 nucleotides: TGCAGCGCCCCTAGCGGGAGCTCCTACAATGAGCAGTTCTTC. As protein: CSAPSGSSYNEQFF.

The chain employs TRBV2 and TRBJ1-1, with D perhaps matching TRBD1 (5 bases). Looked up from germline, CDR1 is SNHLY and CDR2 is FYNNEI. Trimming removed 6 bases at V and 1 base at J, with 12 bases between. CDR3 length equals 14 residues. The CDR3 sequence is CASSLTGENTEAFF. For the CDR3, the DNA is TGTGCCAGCAGCCTTACAGGAGAGAACACTGAAGCTTTCTTT. Full variable domain (outside the CDR3, taken from reference TRBV2 and TRBJ1-1): EPEVTQTPSHQVTQMGQEVILRCVPISNHLYFYWYRQILGQKVEFLVSFYNNEISEKSEIFDDQFSVERPDGSNFTLKIRSTKLEDSAMYFCASSLTGENTEAFFGQGTRLTVV.

The CDR3 DNA follows: TGCGCCAGCAGCCGGACAGGTTCCTACGAGCAGTACTTC. As protein: CASSRTGSYEQYF. This rearrangement joins TRBV23-1 to TRBJ2-7; 7 bases agree with TRBD1. TRBV23-1 is flagged as an ORF with uncertain function. Trimming cost V 6 bases and J 1 base; bases outside gene matches: 3. The CDR3 contains 13 residues.

This sequence joins TRBV6-5 and TRBJ1-1; 10 positions match TRBD1. The germline CDR1 and CDR2 sequences are MNHEY and SVGAGI. The CDR3 consists of 15 residues. J lost 5 bases, V lost 0 bases, and 3 bases had no gene match. CDR3 DNA: TGTGCCAGCAGTTACTCAGGGACAGGGGAAACTGAAGCTTTCTTT. The encoded protein is CASSYSGTGETEAFF.

The genes are TRBV19 and TRBJ2-5; no firm D call. Germline values: CDR1 LNHDA, CDR2 SQIVND (reference sequence). This CDR3 contains 15 residues. Deletions cut 3 bases from V and 5 bases from J, with 16 bases between. The CDR3 region is CASSIGQDGWETQYF. The CDR3 bases are TGTGCCAGTAGTATTGGTCAAGACGGGTGGGAGACCCAGTACTTC.

V usage is TRBV5-1 and J usage is TRBJ2-3; 9 bases align to TRBD1. This CDR3 is built from 12 residues. Germline trimming cut 4 bases from V and 9 bases from J; bases unmatched to any gene: 3. From germline, CDR1 is SGHRS and CDR2 YFSETQ. The CDR3 DNA reads as TGCGCCAGCAGCCAAGACAGGGGGACGCAGTATTTT. Translation gives CASSQDRGTQYF. Together with reference TRBV5-1 and TRBJ2-3, the CDR3 gives the full variable domain: KAGVTQTPRYLIKTRGQQVTLSCSPISGHRSVSWYQQTPGQGLQFLFEYFSETQRNKGNFPGRFSGRQFSNSRSEMNVSTLELGDSALYLCASSQDRGTQYFGPGTRLTVL.

V gene TRBV7-2 combines with J gene TRBJ1-5, with no clear D. CDR1 and CDR2 (germline): SGHTA, FQGNSA. CDR3 size: 15 residues. V lost 1 base and J 4 bases, leaving 11 bases between the germline ends. DNA of the CDR3: TGTGCCAGCAGCTTAGACGGCAGGTTTAATCAGCCCCAGCATTTT. Protein sequence: CASSLDGRFNQPQHF.

The V and J genes are TRBV6-5 and TRBJ1-2; 7 bases are shared with TRBD1. J was trimmed by 8 bases and V by 6 bases; bases with no gene match: 9. Germline V gives CDR1 MNHEY, CDR2 SVGAGI. The CDR3 loop spans 13 amino acids. The CDR3 region has the DNA TGTGCCAGCAGAGAGACAGGGAATAAAGGCTACACCTTC. Translation: CASRETGNKGYTF.

The V call is TRBV7-3, the J call TRBJ2-3, with TRBD2 matching over 13 bases. This CDR3 comprises 17 residues. V trimming: 5 bases; J trimming: 4 bases; junction bases outside the gene matches: 9. Germline values: CDR1 SGHTA, CDR2 FQGTGA. DNA of the CDR3: TGTGCCAGCAGCCCTACACTAGCGGGAGGGCCGGCAGATACGCAGTATTTT. Residues: CASSPTLAGGPADTQYF.

The V gene is TRBV29-1, the J gene TRBJ2-3, with a tentative D call TRBD1 (5 bases). V was cut by 4 bases and J by 0 bases, with 8 bases left in between. Looked up from germline, CDR1 is SQVTM and CDR2 is ANQGSEA. The CDR3 sequence is 13 residues long. The chain's CDR3 is CSVVGVSTDTQYF. CDR3 nucleotide sequence: TGCAGCGTTGTAGGGGTTAGCACAGATACGCAGTATTTT.

The chain links TRBV7-9 to TRBJ2-5; D may be TRBD2 (5 bases). This CDR3 spans 13 amino acids. Germline V gene lookup returns CDR1 SEHNR and CDR2 FQNEAQ (reference sequence). The V and J ends lost 4 bases and 5 bases respectively, with 11 bases between them. Here the CDR3 reads CASSSWTAETQYF. The CDR3 nucleotides are TGTGCCAGCAGCTCCTGGACTGCGGAGACCCAGTACTTC.

This clone showed up just once. The chain has TRBV5-1 and TRBJ1-1, with 10 nucleotides matching TRBD1. The V gene's germline CDR1 is SGHRS and CDR2 YFSETQ. The CDR3 runs to 16 residues. The junction had 4 bases not matched to a gene; V was cut back by 0 bases and J by 2 bases. This CDR3 reads CASSLDGQGGNTEAFF. The CDR3 nucleotides are TGCGCCAGCAGCTTGGACGGACAGGGGGGAAACACTGAAGCTTTCTTT.

The gene calls are TRBV7-2 and TRBJ1-1; no clear D. Trimming took off 1 base at V and 1 base at J, with 7 bases between the two ends. The CDR3 consists of 14 residues. Germline lookup yields CDR1 SGHTA and CDR2 FQGNSA. CDR3 coding DNA: TGTGCCAGCAGCTTAGAGGCAGGGAACACTGAAGCTTTCTTT. Its translation: CASSLEAGNTEAFF.

This clone was seen only a few times. J is TRBJ1-1 and V is TRBV30; D is possibly TRBD1 (5 bases). The CDR3 runs to 14 residues. Trimming shortened V by 0 bases and J by 0 bases, and 8 bases separated the two germline ends. In germline, CDR1 is GTSNPN, CDR2 SVGIG (reference sequence). The CDR3 coding sequence is TGTGCCTGGAGTGTAGCGGGACTGAACACTGAAGCTTTCTTT. This sequence encodes CAWSVAGLNTEAFF.

The chain joins TRBV5-1 to TRBJ2-5, with 7 bases identical to TRBD2. Trimming took 9 bases from V and 0 from J; bases not matched to a gene: 8. CDR3 length equals 14 residues. CDR1 is SGHRS, CDR2 YFSETQ, per germline. The CDR3 here is CATQPTSDQETQYF. DNA of the CDR3: TGCGCCACCCAACCAACTAGCGACCAAGAGACCCAGTACTTC.

V is TRBV10-3 and J is TRBJ1-5, with 7 bases matching TRBD1. The germline gives CDR1 ENHRY, CDR2 SYGVKD. The CDR3 spans 16 residues. V was clipped by 0 bases and J by 3 bases; unmatched bases: 5. The CDR3 DNA follows: TGTGCCATCAGTGAGTCAGGGGGCGGTGTCAATCAGCCCCAGCATTTT. Its translation: CAISESGGGVNQPQHF.

The chain carries TRBV5-1 and TRBJ2-7; D perhaps matches TRBD1 (6 bases). V shed 5 bases and J shed 9 bases, with 15 bases lying between them. The CDR3 totals 12 residues. CDR1 is SGHRS and CDR2 is YFSETQ in the germline V gene. CDR3 amino acids: CASSLQGEGQYF. The CDR3 DNA reads as TGCGCCAGCAGTTTACAGGGCGAGGGGCAGTACTTC. The complete variable domain, with remaining parts taken from reference TRBV5-1 and TRBJ2-7, reads KAGVTQTPRYLIKTRGQQVTLSCSPISGHRSVSWYQQTPGQGLQFLFEYFSETQRNKGNFPGRFSGRQFSNSRSEMNVSTLELGDSALYLCASSLQGEGQYFGPGTRLTVT.

The V gene is TRBV5-1, the J gene TRBJ2-4; the D gene is possibly TRBD1 (6 bases). This CDR3 spans 19 amino acids. Trimming took 5 bases from V and 5 from J, leaving 29 bases between them. Germline V lookup: CDR1 SGHRS, CDR2 YFSETQ. DNA for the CDR3: TGCGCCAGCAGTTCATCTACTTGGCAGGGCCCTAAGGGGGAAAACATTCAGTACTTC. Protein: CASSSSTWQGPKGENIQYF.

Concerning this clone itself: One end of the junction does not line up with germline, which may come from a read error. The chain recombines TRBV7-7 with TRBJ2-1; 11 bases line up with TRBD2. CDR1 is SSHAT, CDR2 FNYEAQ, per germline (reference sequence). CDR3 size: 17 residues. DNA for the CDR3: TGTGCTAGCAGCCTTAAACCGGGACTAGCGGAGAGGAATGAGCAGTTCTTC. This translates into CASSLKPGLAERNEQFF.

CDR3 sequence: CASSLVPDEQYF. For the CDR3, the DNA is TGCGCCAGCAGCTTGGTTCCAGACGAGCAGTACTTC. The chain combines TRBV5-1 with TRBJ2-7, with no clear D. Trimming pared 0 bases from V and 5 bases from J, leaving 6 bases between. CDR1 is SGHRS and CDR2 is YFSETQ in the germline V gene. The CDR3 is 12 amino acids.

This chain uses TRBV5-4 with TRBJ2-3; D gene uncertain. The CDR3 length is 14 residues. With 4 bases removed from V and 4 bases from J, the gap between germline ends came to 13 bases. From germline, CDR1 is SGHNT and CDR2 YYREEE (reference sequence). CDR3 in DNA: TGTGCCAGCAGCACCACCCCCCTATCAGATACGCAGTATTTT. Its translation: CASSTTPLSDTQYF.

The gene calls are TRBV7-9 and TRBJ2-2; a weak D match, TRBD1 (6 bases). CDR3 length: 14 amino acids. V lost 5 bases and J lost 7, with 14 bases in between. The V gene's germline CDR1 is SEHNR and CDR2 FQNEAQ (reference sequence). This CDR3 reads CASSLETGSGELFF. CDR3 in DNA: TGTGCCAGCAGCCTCGAAACAGGGAGCGGGGAGCTGTTTTTT.

The chain uses TRBV30 and TRBJ2-5; 8 bases fit TRBD1. CDR1 and CDR2 from the germline V gene are GTSNPN and SVGIG (reference sequence). V lost 5 bases, J lost 4 bases, and 6 bases stayed unmatched. There are 13 residues in the CDR3. CDR3 sequence reads: CAWAPGQGETQYF. Here the CDR3 DNA reads TGTGCCTGGGCCCCCGGACAGGGAGAGACCCAGTACTTC.

The chain uses TRBV9 and TRBJ2-3; 9 bases map to TRBD2. The CDR3 is made up of 15 amino acids. J lost 3 bases, V lost 0 bases, and 2 bases had no gene match. The germline V gene encodes CDR1 SGDLS and CDR2 YYNGEE. As DNA, the CDR3 is TGTGCCAGCAGCGTAGTTAGCGGGAGTACAGATACGCAGTATTTT. Its protein is CASSVVSGSTDTQYF.

This clone has only one observation. The chain links TRBV10-2 to TRBJ1-2, with 11 nucleotides matching TRBD1. Losses at the gene ends were 6 bases for V and 7 bases for J; bases not matched to a gene: 4. Germline assignment: CDR1 WSHSY and CDR2 SAAADI. This CDR3 is built from 13 residues. CDR3 nucleotides: TGCGCCAGCAGAGGACAGGGGGCAGGTGGCTACACCTTC. Translated: CASRGQGAGGYTF.

The chain couples TRBV6-6 to TRBJ1-1; no clear D gene. The CDR3 is made up of 16 amino acids. Germline CDR1 and CDR2: MNHNY and SVGAGI (reference sequence). V was trimmed by 0 bases and J by 5 bases, leaving 16 bases between them. CDR3 DNA: TGTGCCAGCAGTTACTCGAATCCGGGATTAGGGACTGAAGCTTTCTTT. Protein product: CASSYSNPGLGTEAFF.

This chain uses TRBV6-5 with TRBJ1-2; 9 bases line up with TRBD1. The CDR3 runs to 14 residues. CDR1 is MNHEY, CDR2 SVGAGI, per germline. Unmatched junction bases numbered 3, after V lost 5 bases and J lost 2 bases. The DNA of the CDR3 is TGTGCCAGCAGTCGACAGGGGGACAACTATGGCTACACCTTC. Encoded protein: CASSRQGDNYGYTF.

This chain uses TRBV4-2 with TRBJ2-3; maybe TRBD2 (5 bases). Germline V gives CDR1 LGHNA, CDR2 YNFKEQ. The germline V and J ends were trimmed by 0 bases and 6 bases, with 16 bases remaining between them. This CDR3 has 16 residues. CDR3 DNA sequence: TGTGCCAGCAGCCAAGAGGTGAGGGCCAAAGGTGATACGCAGTATTTT. Protein: CASSQEVRAKGDTQYF.